The source of this TCR beta chain is a study of CD8 T cells in Susac syndrome. RNA totalling about 0.5 to 1 ug underwent reverse transcription with random hexamers. TCRdb passed the immunoSEQ multiplex PCR reads through MiXCR, listing each CDR3 protein once. The sample lists some 94,000 distinct CDR3 sequences, 85% to 95% occurring once. Germline V lookup: CDR1 SGHDN, CDR2 FVKESK. Trimming shortened V by 4 bases and J by 4 bases, and 10 bases separated the two germline ends. The CDR3 has 13 residues. The T cells that were sequenced for TCR beta were CD8+ and CD4+ cells from blood. The sequence came from a human donor with Susac syndrome. The V call is TRBV14, the J call TRBJ1-1; no reliable D call. The sequencing input was CD4+ T cells from PBMCs. Here the CDR3 DNA reads TGTGCCAGCAGCCGAAAGGACGTCACTGAAGCTTTCTTT. Translation gives CASSRKDVTEAFF.